This T cell receptor (beta chain) was profiled in a study of T cells in Graves' hyperthyroidism and ophthalmopathy. Study background: Specimen type is peripheral blood, collected at initial diagnosis prior to any treatment. The study's findings and limits: Most thyroid clonotypes that were expanded above 0.001 also turned up in blood. The model forecast ophthalmopathy, anticipating it by a median around 6.4 months before onset.

Amplified regions were TCR beta CDR3 sequences from RNA transcripts. TCR CDR3 regions were first amplified by RT-PCR with HTBI primers. TCRdb processed the multiplex PCR reads anew with MiXCR; each CDR3 protein has one entry. This sample has around 340,000 distinct CDR3 sequences, with roughly 15% found just once. This clonotype was counted at least ten times. Its antigen remains unidentified. Graves' hyperthyroidism was deemed stable given no ophthalmopathy progression within 18 months. Germline V gene data show CDR1 as KGHDR and CDR2 as SFDVKD. Trimming took 5 bases from V and 6 from J; bases not matched to a gene: 8. This CDR3 region has 15 residues.

The chain couples TRBV24-1 to TRBJ2-2; 7 nucleotides align to TRBD1. The clonotype comes from a man aged 25 to 40 with Graves' hyperthyroidism. Material for sequencing was blood. Written as DNA, the CDR3 is TGTGCCACCAGTGGCCCAACCCAGGGGGCCGGGGAGCTGTTTTTT. Protein: CATSGPTQGAGELFF.